This T cell receptor (beta chain) was sequenced for a study of monozygotic twins with inflammatory bowel disease. CDR3 length: 12 residues. Germline assignment: CDR1 DFQATT and CDR2 SNEGSKA (reference sequence). Each of the TCR libraries took approximately 3.5 ug of total RNA. TCRdb reprocessed the 5' RACE reads and stores each CDR3 protein as one record, lacking DNA. The sample has around 99,000 distinct CDR3 sequences. Regarding the study as a whole: Support was absent for any single strong signal or clonotype linked to IBD. IBD patients share fewer clonotypes with other people than healthy twins do, especially with disease activity.

In the case of this clonotype: Its antigen is currently unknown.

The sequence came from a human donor with ulcerative colitis or Crohn's disease, or a healthy co-twin of an affected twin (not recorded which). Input material: blood. The V gene is TRBV20-1, the J gene TRBJ2-3; no DNA is available, so the TRBD2 call from TCRdb remains unchecked. The CDR3 sequence: CSARVTGHTQYF.